This passage covers 25 T cell receptor beta chains from one sample sequenced in a study of T-cell memory formation after mild COVID-19. TCRdb re-analysed the 5' RACE reads in MiXCR, keeping a single row per CDR3 protein. The sample lists about 240,000 distinct CDR3 sequences; over 9% were seen once. Sample: PBMCs or a T cell subset sorted from them (not recorded which). These receptors were collected from a man between 18 and 29 years old who had mild COVID-19 (a few samples of this study predate the infection). Cell type and time point are not known.

This clonotype was observed a few times. The chain links TRBV24-1 to TRBJ1-1; D not resolved. The CDR3 length is 11 residues. Germline CDR1 is KGHDR and CDR2 is SFDVKD. V lost 8 bases and J lost 10, with 13 bases in between. The CDR3 loop reads CATKFSRTAFF. The CDR3 DNA reads TGTGCCACCAAATTTAGCAGGACAGCTTTCTTT.

This clonotype was found a few times. The rearrangement uses TRBV20-1 and TRBJ2-3, with D possibly TRBD2 on 5 matching bases. The V and J ends lost 3 bases and 1 base respectively, with 14 bases between them. The germline gives CDR1 DFQATT, CDR2 SNEGSKA (reference sequence). CDR3 length equals 15 residues. CDR3 coding DNA: TGCAGTGCTAGTGAGAGCGGAGTAGGCACAGATACGCAGTATTTT. Translation gives CSASESGVGTDTQYF.

This clonotype was observed at least ten times. This chain connects TRBV7-2 to TRBJ2-7; the D is unclear. Trimming left V 6 bases short and J 0 bases short, with 6 bases between. Germline loops: CDR1 SGHTA, CDR2 FQGNSA. The CDR3 has 12 residues. The CDR3 region has the DNA TGTGCCAGCAGTCCCCCCTCCTACGAGCAGTACTTC. This sequence encodes CASSPPSYEQYF.

This chain joins TRBV7-9 and TRBJ2-2; tentative D call: TRBD2 (6 bases). The germline V gene has CDR1 SEHNR and CDR2 FQNEAQ (reference sequence). This CDR3 contains 16 residues. V gave up 4 bases and J gave up 1 base, with 13 bases separating them. The CDR3 sequence: CASSSIGGRNTGELFF. For the CDR3, the DNA is TGTGCCAGCAGCTCCATCGGAGGGAGGAACACCGGGGAGCTGTTTTTT.

This clonotype was seen a handful of times. The chain carries TRBV11-3 and TRBJ2-5, with D maybe TRBD2 (6 bases). The germline V and J ends were trimmed by 6 bases and 1 base, with 12 bases remaining between them. Germline V gene sequence: CDR1 SGHNT, CDR2 YENEEA. The CDR3 is made up of 14 amino acids. DNA for the CDR3: TGTGCCAGCAGTATGGGCGGGGCCCAAGAGACCCAGTACTTC. Translated: CASSMGGAQETQYF.

The genes are TRBV7-2 and TRBJ2-3; tentatively, D is TRBD1 or TRBD2 (5 bases each). The V gene's germline CDR1 is SGHTA and CDR2 FQGNSA. V dropped 2 bases and J dropped 0 bases, with 9 bases sitting between them. The CDR3 runs to 15 residues. DNA of the CDR3: TGTGCCAGCAGCTTATCGAGGGGCAGCACAGATACGCAGTATTTT. Its translation: CASSLSRGSTDTQYF.

In this sample, this clonotype turned up a few times. J is TRBJ2-2 and V is TRBV7-2, with D unresolved. The V end lost 3 bases, the J end lost 1 base, and 6 bases lay between the germline ends. CDR1 and CDR2 from the germline V gene are SGHTA and FQGNSA. The CDR3 length is 14 residues. CDR3 DNA: TGTGCCAGCAGCTTTGTAAGGAACACCGGGGAGCTGTTTTTT. Its protein product is CASSFVRNTGELFF.

The chain has TRBV7-9 and TRBJ2-1; tentative D call: TRBD2 (6 bases). This CDR3 is 18 amino acids long. Trimming took off 1 base at V and 3 bases at J, with 19 bases between the two ends. The V gene's germline CDR1 is SEHNR and CDR2 FQNEAQ (reference sequence). The DNA for the CDR3 is TGTGCCAGCAGCTTAGACAGGCCAGGGAGGTCATTCTACAATGAGCAGTTCTTC. Translated, it gives CASSLDRPGRSFYNEQFF. The variable domain in full, completed from reference TRBV7-9 and TRBJ2-1, reads DTGVSQNPRHKITKRGQNVTFRCDPISEHNRLYWYRQTLGQGPEFLTYFQNEAQLEKSRLLSDRFSAERPKGSFSTLEIQRTEQGDSAMYLCASSLDRPGRSFYNEQFFGPGTRLTVL.

In its sample, this clonotype was seen many times. V usage is TRBV7-9 and J usage is TRBJ1-6, with 8 bases identical to TRBD1. V was clipped by 5 bases and J by 1 base; unmatched bases: 1. The germline gives CDR1 SEHNR, CDR2 FQNEAQ (reference sequence). This CDR3 region has 15 residues. CDR3 in DNA: TGTGCCAGCAGCACAGGGGGGTCCTATAATTCACCCCTCCACTTT. Protein product: CASSTGGSYNSPLHF.

The V and J genes are TRBV27 and TRBJ1-6; maybe TRBD1 (5 bases). The CDR3 spans 16 residues. The V gene's germline CDR1 is MNHEY and CDR2 SMNVEV (reference sequence). Trimming removed 4 bases from V and 7 bases from J, with 17 bases in between. This CDR3 is CASSSPPGGTNSPLHF. CDR3 nucleotides: TGTGCCAGCAGTTCTCCCCCGGGAGGGACCAATTCACCCCTCCACTTT.

This clonotype has more than one count but fewer than ten. J is TRBJ1-1 and V is TRBV30; no clear D. V shed 1 base and J shed 3 bases, with 6 bases lying between them. The CDR3 sequence is 12 residues long. The germline CDR1 and CDR2 sequences are GTSNPN and SVGIG (reference sequence). The CDR3: CAWSEQYTEAFF. CDR3 in DNA: TGTGCCTGGAGTGAACAGTACACTGAAGCTTTCTTT. Combining the CDR3 with reference TRBV30 and TRBJ1-1 gives the whole variable domain SQTIHQWPATLVQPVGSPLSLECTVEGTSNPNLYWYRQAAGRGLQLLFYSVGIGQISSEVPQNLSASRPQDRQFILSSKKLLLSDSGFYLCAWSEQYTEAFFGQGTRLTVV.

V is TRBV24-1 and J is TRBJ2-1, with D possibly matching TRBD1 (6 bases). There are 16 residues in the CDR3. V shed 3 bases and J shed 5 bases, with 16 bases lying between them. Germline assignment: CDR1 KGHDR and CDR2 SFDVKD. This chain's CDR3 is CATSDPGASNHNEQFF. The CDR3 DNA reads as TGTGCCACCAGTGATCCAGGGGCGTCGAACCACAATGAGCAGTTCTTC.

This clonotype was seen more than once but under ten times. The CDR3, as DNA: TGTGCCAGCAGCTTCCGTCCGGCCAAGACCACAGATACGCAGTATTTT. This codes for CASSFRPAKTTDTQYF. This chain joins TRBV7-2 and TRBJ2-3; no clear D. The V gene lost 3 bases and the J gene lost 2 bases, with 15 bases spanning the gap. CDR3 length: 16 residues. From germline, CDR1 is SGHTA and CDR2 FQGNSA.

This clonotype was seen more than once but under ten times. This sequence joins TRBV5-1 and TRBJ2-3; either TRBD1 or TRBD2 may fit D (5 bases each). The V end lost 4 bases, the J end lost 0 bases, and 18 bases lay between the germline ends. The CDR3 length is 17 residues. The V gene's germline CDR1 is SGHRS and CDR2 YFSETQ. CDR3 DNA: TGCGCCAGCAGCCCCGGGACCGGAATGACTAGCACAGATACGCAGTATTTT. Its translation is CASSPGTGMTSTDTQYF. Complete variable domain (other parts from reference TRBV5-1 and TRBJ2-3): KAGVTQTPRYLIKTRGQQVTLSCSPISGHRSVSWYQQTPGQGLQFLFEYFSETQRNKGNFPGRFSGRQFSNSRSEMNVSTLELGDSALYLCASSPGTGMTSTDTQYFGPGTRLTVL.

This clonotype was seen a handful of times. This sequence joins TRBV7-2 and TRBJ2-1; unclear D gene. The CDR3 totals 13 residues. V lost 3 bases, J lost 9 bases, and 12 bases lay in between. From germline, CDR1 is SGHTA and CDR2 FQGNSA. DNA of the CDR3: TGTGCCAGCAGCTTCACCCGGGTCGGTGAGCAGTTCTTC. It encodes CASSFTRVGEQFF.

This sequence joins TRBV7-9 and TRBJ1-1; D might be TRBD1 (6 bases). Germline CDR1 reads SEHNR; CDR2 reads FQNEAQ (reference sequence). The CDR3 has 13 residues. V was trimmed by 6 bases and J by 6 bases, leaving 14 bases between them. The CDR3 coding sequence is TGTGCCAGCAGGTCCCCCGGGACATCTGAAGCTTTCTTT. The encoded protein is CASRSPGTSEAFF.

This clonotype occurred a few times. The V gene is TRBV7-2, the J gene TRBJ2-3; no firm D call. V was shortened by 2 bases and J by 4 bases, with 10 bases between the two germline ends. Germline loops: CDR1 SGHTA, CDR2 FQGNSA. This CDR3 is built from 14 residues. CDR3 in DNA: TGTGCCAGCAGCTTACAGCAGAGGTCAGATACGCAGTATTTT. Its translation: CASSLQQRSDTQYF. Filled out from reference TRBV7-2 and TRBJ2-3, the complete variable domain reads GAGVSQSPSNKVTEKGKDVELRCDPISGHTALYWYRQSLGQGLEFLIYFQGNSAPDKSGLPSDRFSAERTGGSVSTLTIQRTQQEDSAVYLCASSLQQRSDTQYFGPGTRLTVL.

This clonotype was counted at least ten times. The chain carries TRBV4-1 and TRBJ2-7, with a tentative D call TRBD1 (6 bases). There are 13 residues in the CDR3. V lost 1 base and J 6 bases, leaving 10 bases between the germline ends. Germline CDR1 MGHRA, CDR2 YSYEKL. This CDR3 is CASSQGQGLEQYV. In nucleotides, the CDR3 is TGCGCCAGCAGCCAAGGTCAGGGGCTCGAGCAGTACGTC.

This clonotype was observed at least ten times. V usage is TRBV20-1 and J usage is TRBJ2-3, with 10 bases matching TRBD2. Germline loops: CDR1 DFQATT, CDR2 SNEGSKA (reference sequence). The CDR3 loop spans 14 amino acids. With 6 bases clipped from V and 1 base from J, the junction kept 4 bases outside the gene matches. CDR3 sequence (DNA): TGCAGTGCCCACGGGACTAGCGGCACAGATACGCAGTATTTT. Residues: CSAHGTSGTDTQYF.

This clonotype was picked up a small number of times. The V gene is TRBV20-1, the J gene TRBJ2-3; D ambiguous. This CDR3 region has 14 residues. Trimming removed 6 bases at V and 2 bases at J, with 15 bases between. CDR1 is DFQATT, CDR2 SNEGSKA, per germline (reference sequence). CDR3 DNA sequence: TGCAGTGCCGCCTCTGGACCGAACACAGATACGCAGTATTTT. Its protein is CSAASGPNTDTQYF.

This clonotype was seen more than once but under ten times. As DNA, the CDR3 is TGTGCCAGTAGTATAACAGTCAGGTTCGGTGGCTACACCTTC. This encodes CASSITVRFGGYTF. The gene calls are TRBV19 and TRBJ1-2; D unresolved. CDR3 size: 14 residues. The germline V gene encodes CDR1 LNHDA and CDR2 SQIVND (reference sequence). V was pared by 2 bases and J by 7 bases, with 14 bases between.

The chain employs TRBV29-1 and TRBJ2-1; D unclear. V was clipped by 8 bases and J by 4 bases, with 12 bases between them. Per the germline V gene, CDR1 is SQVTM and CDR2 is ANQGSEA. CDR3 length equals 12 residues. The CDR3 sequence: CSMYGPYNEQFF. Written as DNA, the CDR3 is TGCAGCATGTACGGCCCGTACAATGAGCAGTTCTTC.

This clonotype was detected ten times or more. V is TRBV29-1 and J is TRBJ2-5, with D perhaps given as TRBD1 or TRBD2 (5 bases each). V shed 3 bases and J shed 5 bases, with 13 bases lying between them. CDR1 is SQVTM and CDR2 is ANQGSEA in the germline V gene. CDR3 length: 13 residues. The CDR3 DNA reads TGCAGCGTTGACCCCGGGGCGAGGGAGACCCAGTACTTC. It specifies CSVDPGARETQYF.

V is TRBV5-1 and J is TRBJ1-5, with TRBD1 matching 7 bases. Germline CDR1 SGHRS, CDR2 YFSETQ. The CDR3 contains 15 residues. V lost 0 bases and J lost 6; bases outside the gene matches: 6. Here the CDR3 reads CASSLDGRGGQPQHF. As DNA, the CDR3 is TGCGCCAGCAGCTTGGATGGCAGGGGGGGTCAGCCCCAGCATTTT. Full variable domain (missing parts from reference TRBV5-1 and TRBJ1-5): KAGVTQTPRYLIKTRGQQVTLSCSPISGHRSVSWYQQTPGQGLQFLFEYFSETQRNKGNFPGRFSGRQFSNSRSEMNVSTLELGDSALYLCASSLDGRGGQPQHFGDGTRLSIL.

The sample holds a few counts of this clonotype. The chain has TRBV7-2 and TRBJ2-5; D gene ambiguous. V was clipped by 1 base and J by 4 bases, with 10 bases between them. Germline V gene lookup returns CDR1 SGHTA and CDR2 FQGNSA. This CDR3 is 14 amino acids long. CDR3 region: CASSLGRLPETQYF. CDR3 bases: TGTGCCAGCAGCTTAGGACGATTGCCAGAGACCCAGTACTTC. Filled out from reference TRBV7-2 and TRBJ2-5, the complete variable domain reads GAGVSQSPSNKVTEKGKDVELRCDPISGHTALYWYRQSLGQGLEFLIYFQGNSAPDKSGLPSDRFSAERTGGSVSTLTIQRTQQEDSAVYLCASSLGRLPETQYFGPGTRLLVL.